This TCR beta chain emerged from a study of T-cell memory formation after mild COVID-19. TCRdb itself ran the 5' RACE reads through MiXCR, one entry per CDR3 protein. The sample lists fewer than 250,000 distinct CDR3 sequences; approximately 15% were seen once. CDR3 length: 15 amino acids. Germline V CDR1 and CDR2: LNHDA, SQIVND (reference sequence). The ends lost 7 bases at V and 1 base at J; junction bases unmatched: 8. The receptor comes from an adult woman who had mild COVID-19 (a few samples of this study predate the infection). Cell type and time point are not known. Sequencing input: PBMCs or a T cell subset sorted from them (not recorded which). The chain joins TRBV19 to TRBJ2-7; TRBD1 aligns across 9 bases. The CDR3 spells CASMRGQGLSYEQYF. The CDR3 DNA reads TGTGCCAGTATGAGGGGACAGGGACTATCCTACGAGCAGTACTTC.